The 11 T cell receptor beta chains given below trace back to one sample, sequenced in a study of blood T cell repertoires in COVID-19. Method: immunoSEQ multiplex PCR; TCRdb's copy keeps in-frame clones and lacks some. Seen here are around 120,000 clones, less than 75% observed once, and the top ten hold under 1%. What was sequenced was peripheral blood. The receptor source for this set is a human donor with acute or convalescent COVID-19. The donor label of this sample is uncertain.

This clone was seen more than once but under ten times. This sequence joins TRBV4-2 and TRBJ1-1; no firm D call. The germline V gene encodes CDR1 LGHNA and CDR2 YNFKEQ. The CDR3 spans 13 residues. V was shortened by 3 bases and J by 5 bases, with 10 bases between the two germline ends. CDR3 loop: CASSQRIRTEAFF. The CDR3 nucleotides read TGTGCCAGCAGCCAGCGGATTAGGACTGAAGCTTTCTTT.

The chain links TRBV24-1 to TRBJ2-1; TRBD2 matches 7 bases. V lost 3 bases, J lost 0 bases, and 10 bases stayed unmatched. Germline loops: CDR1 KGHDR, CDR2 SFDVKD. The CDR3 totals 18 residues. The CDR3 bases are TGTGCCACCAGTGATCGTTTTCAAAGGACTAGCTCCTACAATGAGCAGTTCTTC. Its protein is CATSDRFQRTSSYNEQFF.

CDR3 in amino acids: CASSSAGGRYEQYF. The CDR3 bases are TGTGCCAGCAGCTCAGCGGGGGGGCGGTACGAGCAGTACTTC. This chain joins TRBV7-3 and TRBJ2-7, with 10 bases identical to TRBD2. V lost 4 bases and J lost 4; bases outside the gene matches: 4. This CDR3 has 14 amino acids. Germline loops: CDR1 SGHTA, CDR2 FQGTGA.

This chain connects TRBV12-3 or TRBV12-4 to TRBJ1-4; TRBD1 aligns across 8 bases. V lost 10 bases, J lost 8 bases, and 9 bases stayed unmatched. This CDR3 comprises 13 residues. CDR3 sequence (DNA): TGTGCCATAAGGACAGGGCCAGGCGAAAAACTGTTTTTT. Protein product: CAIRTGPGEKLFF.

DNA for the CDR3: TGCGCCAGCGGAGAGCCCTCTGGAAACACCATATATTTT. This translates into CASGEPSGNTIYF. The chain is built from TRBV5-1 and TRBJ1-3; no firm D call. From germline, CDR1 is SGHRS and CDR2 YFSETQ. V lost 7 bases to trimming and J lost 0 bases, with 8 bases between them. This CDR3 contains 13 residues.

This clone showed up just a few times. The chain recombines TRBV19 with TRBJ1-1; 9 positions match TRBD1. CDR1 LNHDA and CDR2 SQIVND come from the germline V gene (reference sequence). The CDR3 runs 13 residues. The V segment lost 4 bases and the J segment 7 bases; nucleotides outside the gene matches: 4. DNA of the CDR3: TGTGCCAGTAGTACGGACAGGGGCAGTGAAGCTTTCTTT. As protein: CASSTDRGSEAFF.

This clone has just one count. V is TRBV5-1 and J is TRBJ1-5; tentative D call: TRBD1 (6 bases). This CDR3 has 14 residues. The V and J ends lost 4 bases and 7 bases respectively, with 15 bases between them. Germline V gene data show CDR1 as SGHRS and CDR2 as YFSETQ. In nucleotides, the CDR3 is TGCGCCAGCAGCCTGGGGGCCGCGGGGCAGCCCCAGCATTTT. Its translation: CASSLGAAGQPQHF.

The chain joins TRBV14 to TRBJ1-2; D uncertain. CDR1 is SGHDN, CDR2 FVKESK, per germline. Deletions cut 0 bases from V and 8 bases from J, with 13 bases between. This CDR3 is built from 14 residues. The CDR3 is CASSQDNLGRGYTF. CDR3 sequence (DNA): TGTGCCAGCAGCCAAGATAATCTGGGCCGGGGCTACACCTTC. Filled out from reference TRBV14 and TRBJ1-2, the complete variable domain reads EAGVTQFPSHSVIEKGQTVTLRCDPISGHDNLYWYRRVMGKEIKFLLHFVKESKQDESGMPNNRFLAERTGGTYSTLKVQPAELEDSGVYFCASSQDNLGRGYTFGSGTRLTVV.

The chain joins TRBV11-2 to TRBJ2-7, with TRBD2 identical over 8 bases. CDR1 SGHAT and CDR2 FQNNGV come from the germline V gene. The CDR3 has 15 amino acids. V dropped 0 bases and J dropped 3; count of bases not matched to a gene: 4. The CDR3 bases are TGTGCCAGCAGCTTAGAAGGCCGGGGGGGCTACGAGCAGTACGTC. This translates into CASSLEGRGGYEQYV.

The chain combines TRBV30 with TRBJ1-5; D is uncertain. This CDR3 has 13 residues. Trimming left V 3 bases short and J 3 bases short, with 9 bases between. Per the germline V gene, CDR1 is GTSNPN and CDR2 is SVGIG (reference sequence). The CDR3 is CAWSQTHNQPQHF. For the CDR3, the DNA is TGTGCCTGGAGCCAGACACACAATCAGCCCCAGCATTTT.

This clone is termed medium-sized. This rearrangement joins TRBV4-2 to TRBJ2-5, with D uncertain. The CDR3 loop spans 15 amino acids. CDR1 is LGHNA, CDR2 YNFKEQ, per germline. Trimming left V 1 base short and J 5 bases short, with 14 bases between. The CDR3 DNA reads as TGTGCCAGCAGCCAAGTCCAGACTGGTGATGAGACCCAGTACTTC. Protein: CASSQVQTGDETQYF.